Below, 26 T cell receptor beta chains from the same sample are listed, as sequenced in a study of cytomegalovirus exposure and HLA in healthy donors. Produced via immunoSEQ multiplex PCR; TCRdb's table is partial and in-frame only. Of 150,000 to 200,000 clones in the sample, 84% were seen once. Sequencing was carried out using PBMCs. These receptors were collected from a woman younger than 45 in good health and CMV-seropositive.

This clone was counted a few times. The chain combines TRBV7-9 with TRBJ2-1; D unclear. V lost 2 bases, J lost 8 bases, and 19 bases lay in between. The CDR3 has 16 amino acids. Germline values: CDR1 SEHNR, CDR2 FQNEAQ (reference sequence). The CDR3 DNA reads as TGTGCCAGCAGCTTATTCGTCTCTACTTCGGGTGATGAGCAGTTCTTC. It translates to CASSLFVSTSGDEQFF.

V and J are TRBV30 and TRBJ1-4, with a possible D match to TRBD1 (6 bases). Germline CDR1 reads GTSNPN; CDR2 reads SVGIG (reference sequence). Between the trimmed V and J ends, which lost 3 bases and 0 bases, there was a span of 14 bases. CDR3 size: 16 residues. The CDR3 DNA reads TGTGCCTGGAGCTGGGGCAGGGGATCAACTAATGAAAAACTGTTTTTT. Translating gives CAWSWGRGSTNEKLFF.

This clone has just one count. The V and J genes are TRBV27 and TRBJ2-5; TRBD2 aligns across 14 bases. V shed 5 bases and J 1 base; nucleotides not matched to a gene: 3. The germline CDR1 and CDR2 sequences are MNHEY and SMNVEV (reference sequence). The CDR3 extends over 16 amino acids. In nucleotides, the CDR3 is TGTGCCAGCAGTAAGGGACTAGCGGGGGCCCAAGAGACCCAGTACTTC. Its protein is CASSKGLAGAQETQYF.

V gene TRBV5-1 combines with J gene TRBJ1-2; a possible D gene is TRBD1 (6 bases). The length of the CDR3 is 18 residues. From germline, CDR1 is SGHRS and CDR2 YFSETQ. V was trimmed by 4 bases and J by 4 bases, leaving 26 bases between them. As DNA, the CDR3 is TGCGCCAGCAGCCTGGGAAGTCAAGTCATGGACAGACCCTATGGCTACACCTTC. Its protein product is CASSLGSQVMDRPYGYTF.

CDR3 in DNA: TGTGCCAGCAGTACAGGGGCCCCCTATGGCTACACCTTC. It specifies CASSTGAPYGYTF. V is TRBV28 and J is TRBJ1-2, with 7 bases that match TRBD1. The germline gives CDR1 MDHEN, CDR2 SYDVKM. The CDR3 sequence is 13 residues long. The ends lost 5 bases at V and 4 bases at J; junction bases unmatched: 4.

V and J are TRBV7-3 and TRBJ2-7; 11 nucleotides agree with TRBD1. This CDR3 comprises 17 residues. The J segment lost 2 bases and the V segment lost 5 bases, leaving 11 bases of the junction unmatched. From germline, CDR1 is SGHTA and CDR2 FQGTGA. This CDR3 is CASSPNNPGQGAYEQYF. Written as DNA, the CDR3 is TGTGCCAGCAGCCCAAATAACCCGGGACAGGGGGCCTACGAGCAGTACTTC. Supplemented by reference TRBV7-3 and TRBJ2-7, the full variable domain reads GAGVSQTPSNKVTEKGKYVELRCDPISGHTALYWYRQSLGQGPEFLIYFQGTGAADDSGLPNDRFFAVRPEGSVSTLKIQRTERGDSAVYLCASSPNNPGQGAYEQYFGPGTRLTVT.

J is TRBJ1-5 and V is TRBV15; 7 nucleotides match TRBD1. Per germline, CDR1 LNHNV and CDR2 YYDKDF (reference sequence). This CDR3 is built from 15 residues. The V and J ends lost 1 base and 7 bases, in that order; junction bases with no gene match: 7. The CDR3 is CATSRGPTGAQPQHF. Written as DNA, the CDR3 is TGTGCCACCAGCAGAGGGCCTACAGGGGCGCAGCCCCAGCATTTT.

J is TRBJ2-4 and V is TRBV5-1; TRBD2 agrees at 8 bases. Germline V CDR1 and CDR2: SGHRS, YFSETQ. V shed 4 bases, J shed 6 bases, and the junction held 15 bases outside the gene matches. This CDR3 has 17 amino acids. The CDR3 bases are TGCGCCAGCAGCGCGAGCGGGAGCGGGAACTTCGGAAACATTCAGTACTTC. Its translation: CASSASGSGNFGNIQYF. Together with reference TRBV5-1 and TRBJ2-4, the CDR3 gives the full variable domain: KAGVTQTPRYLIKTRGQQVTLSCSPISGHRSVSWYQQTPGQGLQFLFEYFSETQRNKGNFPGRFSGRQFSNSRSEMNVSTLELGDSALYLCASSASGSGNFGNIQYFGAGTRLSVL.

The chain is built from TRBV18 and TRBJ1-3; D unresolved. The CDR3 extends over 15 amino acids. The V and J ends lost 3 bases and 0 bases respectively, with 9 bases between them. The germline CDR1 and CDR2 sequences are KGHSH and LQKENI. This chain's CDR3 is CASSPGQRSGNTIYF. In nucleotides, the CDR3 is TGTGCCAGCTCACCCGGTCAACGCTCTGGAAACACCATATATTTT. Filled out from reference TRBV18 and TRBJ1-3, the complete variable domain reads NAGVMQNPRHLVRRRGQEARLRCSPMKGHSHVYWYRQLPEEGLKFMVYLQKENIIDESGMPKERFSAEFPKEGPSILRIQQVVRGDSAAYFCASSPGQRSGNTIYFGEGSWLTVV.

The chain uses TRBV27 and TRBJ1-1; a weak D match, TRBD1 (5 bases). The CDR3 is 15 amino acids. V was clipped by 8 bases and J by 0 bases, with 16 bases between them. The germline gives CDR1 MNHEY, CDR2 SMNVEV (reference sequence). The CDR3 protein is CASRAGTLLNTEAFF. CDR3 nucleotide sequence: TGTGCCAGCCGCGCGGGGACGCTCTTGAACACTGAAGCTTTCTTT.

V gene TRBV7-2 combines with J gene TRBJ1-5; D unresolved. This CDR3 is built from 12 residues. CDR1 and CDR2 (germline): SGHTA, FQGNSA. With 5 bases removed from V and 4 bases from J, the gap between germline ends came to 6 bases. The CDR3 spells CASSILNQPQHF. In nucleotides, the CDR3 is TGTGCCAGCAGCATCTTAAATCAGCCCCAGCATTTT.

Here the CDR3 reads CASSLELGRNTGELFF. For the CDR3, the DNA is TGCGCCAGCAGCTTGGAGCTGGGGAGAAACACCGGGGAGCTGTTTTTT. The J gene is TRBJ2-2, the V gene TRBV5-1; maybe TRBD2 (5 bases). The CDR3 extends over 16 amino acids. CDR1 and CDR2 from the germline V gene are SGHRS and YFSETQ. The V end lost 0 bases, the J end lost 2 bases, and 11 bases lay between the germline ends.

The sample holds one count of this clone. The rearrangement joins TRBV6-6 to TRBJ1-2, with D perhaps TRBD1 (5 bases). V lost 4 bases, J lost 6 bases, and 12 bases lay in between. This CDR3 has 13 amino acids. Germline lookup yields CDR1 MNHNY and CDR2 SVGAGI (reference sequence). The CDR3 protein is CASSFREENGYTF. CDR3 bases: TGTGCCAGCAGTTTCAGGGAAGAGAATGGCTACACCTTC.

CDR3 sequence reads: CAWSVLAGPSYEQYF. For the CDR3, the DNA is TGTGCCTGGAGTGTACTAGCGGGACCGTCCTACGAGCAGTACTTC. V and J are TRBV30 and TRBJ2-7; TRBD2 matches 10 bases. Germline loops: CDR1 GTSNPN, CDR2 SVGIG (reference sequence). V shed 0 bases and J 1 base; nucleotides not matched to a gene: 3. The CDR3 consists of 15 residues.

The chain combines TRBV10-3 with TRBJ2-3; 12 bases fit TRBD1. Per germline, CDR1 ENHRY and CDR2 SYGVKD. Trimming removed 11 bases from V and 7 bases from J; junction bases left unmatched: 13. The CDR3 is 15 amino acids. The CDR3 region has the DNA TGTGCCGCCCAGCGCGGGACAGGGGGCCCATATACGCAGTATTTT. Encoded protein: CAAQRGTGGPYTQYF.

The chain uses TRBV5-1 and TRBJ2-1, with 11 bases matching TRBD1. Germline CDR1 reads SGHRS; CDR2 reads YFSETQ. With V trimmed by 4 bases and J by 8 bases, 14 bases remained unmatched. The CDR3 totals 17 residues. Written as DNA, the CDR3 is TGCGCCAGCAGCGCCGGACAGGGGGCGATTTTGGTAGATGAGCAGTTCTTC. Translated, it gives CASSAGQGAILVDEQFF.

A remark on this clone: The sample carries other DNA sequences with the same CDR3. V is TRBV6-5 and J is TRBJ1-2, with 9 bases lining up with TRBD1. The CDR3 consists of 12 residues. The trim removed 6 bases at V and 6 bases at J, leaving 2 bases unmatched. Looked up from germline, CDR1 is MNHEY and CDR2 is SVGAGI. The CDR3 DNA is TGTGCCAGCAGCCGGACAGGGGATGGCTACACCTTC. It is translated as CASSRTGDGYTF.

The V call is TRBV27, the J call TRBJ1-4; maybe TRBD1 (6 bases). Germline loops: CDR1 MNHEY, CDR2 SMNVEV (reference sequence). The CDR3 has 14 residues. V lost 3 bases and J 8 bases, leaving 13 bases between the germline ends. The CDR3 DNA is TGTGCCAGCAGTTTGCGGGGGGCGCGAGAAAAACTGTTTTTT. Encoded protein: CASSLRGAREKLFF.

This chain uses TRBV19 with TRBJ2-7, with 11 bases matching TRBD2. The germline V gene has CDR1 LNHDA and CDR2 SQIVND (reference sequence). The CDR3 loop spans 13 amino acids. The junction had 4 bases not matched to a gene; V was cut back by 9 bases and J by 3 bases. The CDR3 reads CARLLAGVYEQYF. The DNA for the CDR3 is TGTGCCAGATTACTAGCGGGAGTCTACGAGCAGTACTTC.

V is TRBV28 and J is TRBJ1-5; D not resolved. V was clipped by 3 bases and J by 11 bases, with 8 bases between them. The CDR3 has 11 amino acids. Germline V lookup: CDR1 MDHEN, CDR2 SYDVKM. CDR3 sequence (DNA): TGTGCCAGCAGTTTTAAGACTGCCCAGCATTTT. Translating gives CASSFKTAQHF.

V usage is TRBV5-6 and J usage is TRBJ2-6, with unresolved D. Looked up from germline, CDR1 is SGHDT and CDR2 is YYEEEE. The CDR3 consists of 14 residues. The V gene lost 4 bases and the J gene lost 1 base, with 6 bases spanning the gap. CDR3 amino acids: CASSPLSGANVLTF. The CDR3 nucleotides read TGTGCCAGCAGCCCGTTATCTGGGGCCAACGTCCTGACTTTC.

This chain links TRBV7-8 with TRBJ2-6, with a tentative D call TRBD2 (5 bases). Germline CDR1 SGHVS, CDR2 FQNEAQ. V was clipped by 5 bases and J by 0 bases, with 11 bases between them. The CDR3 runs to 16 residues. The CDR3, as DNA: TGTGCCAGCAGCCCAAGCGGCTACTCTGGGGCCAACGTCCTGACTTTC. It encodes CASSPSGYSGANVLTF.

This chain connects TRBV7-8 to TRBJ1-2; 9 nucleotides line up with TRBD1. The CDR3 runs 15 residues. CDR1 SGHVS and CDR2 FQNEAQ come from the germline V gene. J lost 6 bases, V lost 1 base, and 6 bases had no gene match. This CDR3 reads CASSLGSGQGDGYTF. The CDR3 nucleotides read TGTGCCAGCAGCTTAGGATCGGGACAGGGAGATGGCTACACCTTC. The whole variable domain, filled in from reference TRBV7-8 and TRBJ1-2, reads GAGVSQSPRYKVAKRGQDVALRCDPISGHVSLFWYQQALGQGPEFLTYFQNEAQLDKSGLPSDRFFAERPEGSVSTLKIQRTQQEDSAVYLCASSLGSGQGDGYTFGSGTRLTVV.

V gene TRBV5-1 combines with J gene TRBJ2-2; weak D call: TRBD2 (6 bases). V was cut by 4 bases and J by 4 bases, with 14 bases left in between. The CDR3 runs to 15 residues. CDR1 SGHRS and CDR2 YFSETQ come from the germline V gene. The CDR3 loop reads CASSPTGVVTGELFF. CDR3 nucleotide sequence: TGCGCCAGCAGCCCAACGGGAGTTGTCACCGGGGAGCTGTTTTTT.

The rearrangement joins TRBV28 to TRBJ2-7; D might be TRBD1 (6 bases). The germline V and J ends were trimmed by 5 bases and 4 bases, with 15 bases remaining between them. Germline V lookup: CDR1 MDHEN, CDR2 SYDVKM. This CDR3 is built from 14 residues. In nucleotides, the CDR3 is TGTGCCAGCAGTCCATCAGGGGCGCCGTACGAGCAGTACTTC. Amino acid sequence: CASSPSGAPYEQYF.

This sequence joins TRBV27 and TRBJ2-3; possible D gene TRBD1, 5 bases. Germline CDR1 MNHEY, CDR2 SMNVEV (reference sequence). The CDR3 covers 13 residues. The V gene lost 3 bases and the J gene lost 5 bases, with 9 bases spanning the gap. The CDR3 reads CASSFREEDTQYF. CDR3 bases: TGTGCCAGCAGTTTCAGGGAAGAAGATACGCAGTATTTT.